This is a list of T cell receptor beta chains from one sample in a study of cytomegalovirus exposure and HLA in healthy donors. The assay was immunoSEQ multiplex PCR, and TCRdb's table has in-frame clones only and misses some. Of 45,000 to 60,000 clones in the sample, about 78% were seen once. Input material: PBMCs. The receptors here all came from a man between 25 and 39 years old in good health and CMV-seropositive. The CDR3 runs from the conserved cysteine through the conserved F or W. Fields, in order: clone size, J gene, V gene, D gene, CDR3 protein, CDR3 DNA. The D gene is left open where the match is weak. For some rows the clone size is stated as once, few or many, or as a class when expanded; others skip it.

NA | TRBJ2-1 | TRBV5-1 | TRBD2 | CASSLSGGYNEQFF | TGCGCCAGCAGCTTGAGCGGGGGCTACAATGAGCAGTTCTTC
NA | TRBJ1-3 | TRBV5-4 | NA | CASSHSTFSSGNTIYF | TGTGCCAGCAGCCACAGTACCTTTTCCTCTGGAAACACCATATATTTT
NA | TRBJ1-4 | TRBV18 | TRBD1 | CASSPLRTGVNEKLFF | TGTGCCAGCTCACCGCTCAGGACAGGGGTGAATGAAAAACTGTTTTTT
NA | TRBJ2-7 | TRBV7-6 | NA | CASSSGTVAAYEQYF | TGTGCCAGCAGCTCCGGGACAGTAGCGGCCTACGAGCAGTACTTC
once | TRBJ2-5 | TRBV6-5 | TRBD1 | CASSSRDRGFLETQYF | TGTGCCAGCAGTTCCCGGGACAGGGGCTTCTTAGAGACCCAGTACTTC
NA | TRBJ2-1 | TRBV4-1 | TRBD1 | CASSSGQVYNEQFF | TGCGCCAGCAGCTCCGGACAGGTCTACAATGAGCAGTTCTTC
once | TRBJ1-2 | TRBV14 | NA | CASSQDNLFDRHGGGYTF | TGTGCCAGCAGCCAGGATAATCTGTTCGACAGGCACGGAGGTGGCTACACCTTC
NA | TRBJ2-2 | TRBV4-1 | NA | CASSPGPIAGMNTGELFF | TGCGCCAGCAGCCCCGGACCCATTGCGGGGATGAACACCGGGGAGCTGTTTTTT
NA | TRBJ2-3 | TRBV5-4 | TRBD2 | CASSHKRGGWGTDTQYF | TGTGCCAGCAGCCACAAGCGGGGGGGATGGGGCACAGATACGCAGTATTTT
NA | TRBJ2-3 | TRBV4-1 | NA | CASSQVLVLDTQYF | TGCGCCAGCAGCCAAGTGCTAGTTCTAGATACGCAGTATTTT
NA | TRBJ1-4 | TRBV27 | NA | CASSFQGRPNEKLFF | TGTGCCAGCAGTTTCCAGGGGAGACCTAATGAAAAACTGTTTTTT
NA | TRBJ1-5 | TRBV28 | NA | CASRSQTGLLSNQPQHF | TGTGCCAGCAGGTCACAGACAGGTCTTCTCAGCAATCAGCCCCAGCATTTT
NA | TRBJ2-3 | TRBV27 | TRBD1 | CASGQSTDTQYF | TGTGCCTCGGGACAGAGCACAGATACGCAGTATTTT
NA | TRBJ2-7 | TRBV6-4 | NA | CASSDYPTFGYGEQYF | TGTGCCAGCAGTGACTACCCCACCTTCGGGTATGGCGAGCAGTACTTC
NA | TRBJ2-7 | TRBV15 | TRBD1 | CATSRDSATGGGEQYF | TGTGCCACCAGCAGAGATTCGGCGACAGGGGGGGGCGAGCAGTACTTC
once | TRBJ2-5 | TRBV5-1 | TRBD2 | CASSNRLAGGSGDQYF | TGCGCCAGCAGCAACAGACTAGCGGGGGGGTCAGGGGACCAGTACTTC
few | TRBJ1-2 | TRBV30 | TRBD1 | CAWSADHGTVSYGYTF | TGTGCCTGGAGTGCAGACCACGGGACAGTTAGCTATGGCTACACCTTC
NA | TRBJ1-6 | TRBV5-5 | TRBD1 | CASSLGQGARSPLHF | TGTGCCAGCAGCTTGGGACAGGGGGCGAGGTCACCCCTCCACTTT
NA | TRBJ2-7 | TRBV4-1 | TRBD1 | CASSPQGAGSYEQYF | TGCGCCAGCAGCCCCCAGGGGGCAGGGAGCTACGAGCAGTACTTC
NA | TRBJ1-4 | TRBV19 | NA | CASSYGGHEKLFF | TGTGCCAGTAGTTACGGAGGCCATGAAAAACTGTTTTTT
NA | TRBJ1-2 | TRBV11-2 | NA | CASSLPKNGQKNYGYTF | TGTGCCAGCAGCCTACCCAAGAACGGACAGAAGAACTATGGCTACACCTTC
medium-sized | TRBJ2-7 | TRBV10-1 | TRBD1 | CASSDRTGSYEQYF | TGCGCCAGCAGTGATAGGACAGGGTCCTACGAGCAGTACTTC
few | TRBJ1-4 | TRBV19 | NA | CASSRATNEKLFF | TGTGCCAGTAGTCGAGCAACTAATGAAAAACTGTTTTTT
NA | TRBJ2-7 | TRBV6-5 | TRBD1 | CASTKTGTGGNEQYF | TGTGCCAGCACCAAAACCGGGACAGGGGGCAACGAGCAGTACTTC
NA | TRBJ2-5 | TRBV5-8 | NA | CASSLGQGGRETQYF | TGTGCCAGCAGCTTGGGGCAGGGAGGCAGAGAGACCCAGTACTTC
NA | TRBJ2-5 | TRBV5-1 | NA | CASSLAGKETQYF | TGCGCCAGCAGCTTGGCCGGGAAGGAGACCCAGTACTTC
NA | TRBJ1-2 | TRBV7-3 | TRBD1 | CASSLGDRPNYGYTF | TGTGCCAGCAGCTTAGGGGACAGGCCTAACTATGGCTACACCTTC
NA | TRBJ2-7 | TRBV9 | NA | CASSVSPQGYEQYF | TGTGCCAGCAGCGTAAGCCCACAGGGCTACGAGCAGTACTTC
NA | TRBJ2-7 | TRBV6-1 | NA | CASSEQAGPLTYEQYF | TGTGCCAGCAGTGAACAGGCAGGGCCCCTAACTTACGAGCAGTACTTC
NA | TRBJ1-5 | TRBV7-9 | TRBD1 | CASSLVGGGFNQPQHF | TGTGCCAGCAGCTTAGTTGGAGGGGGCTTCAATCAGCCCCAGCATTTT
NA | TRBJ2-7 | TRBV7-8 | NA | CASSFRTVPIEQYF | TGTGCCAGCAGCTTCCGGACAGTACCCATCGAGCAGTACTTC